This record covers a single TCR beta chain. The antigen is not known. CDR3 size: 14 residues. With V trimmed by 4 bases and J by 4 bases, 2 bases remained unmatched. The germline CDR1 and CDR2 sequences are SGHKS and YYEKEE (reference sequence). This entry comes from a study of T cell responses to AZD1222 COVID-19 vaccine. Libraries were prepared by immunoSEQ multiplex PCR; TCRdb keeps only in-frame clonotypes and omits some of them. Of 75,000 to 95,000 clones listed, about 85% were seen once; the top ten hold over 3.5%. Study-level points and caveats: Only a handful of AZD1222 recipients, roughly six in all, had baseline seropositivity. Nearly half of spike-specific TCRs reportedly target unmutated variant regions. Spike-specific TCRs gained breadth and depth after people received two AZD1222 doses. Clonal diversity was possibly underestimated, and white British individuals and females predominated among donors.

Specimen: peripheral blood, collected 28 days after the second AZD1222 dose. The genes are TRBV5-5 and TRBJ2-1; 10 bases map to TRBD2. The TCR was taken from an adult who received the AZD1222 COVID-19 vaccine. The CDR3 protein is CASSLAGEYNEQFF. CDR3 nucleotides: TGTGCCAGCAGCCTAGCGGGGGAGTACAATGAGCAGTTCTTC.